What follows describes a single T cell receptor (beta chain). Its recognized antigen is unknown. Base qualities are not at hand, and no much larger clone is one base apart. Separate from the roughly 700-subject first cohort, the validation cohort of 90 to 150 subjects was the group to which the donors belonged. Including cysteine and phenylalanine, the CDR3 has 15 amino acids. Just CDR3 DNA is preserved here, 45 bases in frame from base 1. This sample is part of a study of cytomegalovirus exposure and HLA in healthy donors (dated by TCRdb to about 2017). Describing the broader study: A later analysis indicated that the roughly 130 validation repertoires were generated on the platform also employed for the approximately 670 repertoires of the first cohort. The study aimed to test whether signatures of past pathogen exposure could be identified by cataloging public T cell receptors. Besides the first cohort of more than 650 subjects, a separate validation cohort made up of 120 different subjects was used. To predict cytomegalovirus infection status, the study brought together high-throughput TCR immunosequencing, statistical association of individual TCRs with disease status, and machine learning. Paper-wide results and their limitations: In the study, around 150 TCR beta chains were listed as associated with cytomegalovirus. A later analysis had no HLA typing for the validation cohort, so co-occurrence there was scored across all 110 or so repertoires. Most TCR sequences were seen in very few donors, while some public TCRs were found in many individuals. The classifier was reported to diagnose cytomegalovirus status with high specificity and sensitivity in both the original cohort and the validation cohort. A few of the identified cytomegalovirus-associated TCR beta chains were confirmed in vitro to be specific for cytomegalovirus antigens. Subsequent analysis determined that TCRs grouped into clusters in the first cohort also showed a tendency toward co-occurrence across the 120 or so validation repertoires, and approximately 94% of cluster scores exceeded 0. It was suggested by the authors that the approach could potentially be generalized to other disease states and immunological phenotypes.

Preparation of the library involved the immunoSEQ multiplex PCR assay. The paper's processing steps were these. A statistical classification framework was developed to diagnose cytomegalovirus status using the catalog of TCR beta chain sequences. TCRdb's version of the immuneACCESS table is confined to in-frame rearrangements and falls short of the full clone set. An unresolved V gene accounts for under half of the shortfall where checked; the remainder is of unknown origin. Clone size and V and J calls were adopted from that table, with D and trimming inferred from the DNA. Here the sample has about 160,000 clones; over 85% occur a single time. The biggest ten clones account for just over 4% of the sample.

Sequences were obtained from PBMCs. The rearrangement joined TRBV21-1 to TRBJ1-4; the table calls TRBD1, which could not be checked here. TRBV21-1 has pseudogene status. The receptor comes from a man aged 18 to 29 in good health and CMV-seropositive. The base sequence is TGTGCCAGCAGCGATCCCGGGACAGAAAATGAAAAACTGTTTTTT. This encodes CASSDPGTENEKLFF.